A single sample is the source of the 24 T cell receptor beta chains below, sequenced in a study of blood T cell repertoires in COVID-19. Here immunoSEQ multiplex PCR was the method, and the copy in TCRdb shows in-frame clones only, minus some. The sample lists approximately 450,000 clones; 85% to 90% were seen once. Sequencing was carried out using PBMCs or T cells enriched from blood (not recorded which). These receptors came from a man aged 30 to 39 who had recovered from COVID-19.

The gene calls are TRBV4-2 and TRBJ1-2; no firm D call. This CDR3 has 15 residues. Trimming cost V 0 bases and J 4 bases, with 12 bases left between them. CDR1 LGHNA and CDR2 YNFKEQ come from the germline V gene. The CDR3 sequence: CASSQDWAQTYGYTF. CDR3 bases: TGTGCCAGCAGCCAAGATTGGGCACAGACCTATGGCTACACCTTC.

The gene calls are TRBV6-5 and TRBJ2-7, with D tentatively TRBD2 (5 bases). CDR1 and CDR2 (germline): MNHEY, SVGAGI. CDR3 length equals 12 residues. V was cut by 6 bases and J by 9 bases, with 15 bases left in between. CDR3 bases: TGTGCCAGCAGCTTTGACCCCGGGGTGCAGTACTTC. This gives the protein CASSFDPGVQYF.

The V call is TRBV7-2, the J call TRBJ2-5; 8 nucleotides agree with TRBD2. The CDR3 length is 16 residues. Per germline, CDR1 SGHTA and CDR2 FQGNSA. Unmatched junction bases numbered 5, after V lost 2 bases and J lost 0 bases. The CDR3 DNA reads TGTGCCAGCAGCTTACTTCCGGGGGGGTACCAAGAGACCCAGTACTTC. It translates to CASSLLPGGYQETQYF. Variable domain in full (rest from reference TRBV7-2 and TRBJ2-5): GAGVSQSPSNKVTEKGKDVELRCDPISGHTALYWYRQSLGQGLEFLIYFQGNSAPDKSGLPSDRFSAERTGGSVSTLTIQRTQQEDSAVYLCASSLLPGGYQETQYFGPGTRLLVL.

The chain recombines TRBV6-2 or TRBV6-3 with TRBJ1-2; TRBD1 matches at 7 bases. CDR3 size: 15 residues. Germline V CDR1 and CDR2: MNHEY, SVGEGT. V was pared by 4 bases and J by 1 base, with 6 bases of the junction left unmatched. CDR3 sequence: CASSSGQDHNYGYTF. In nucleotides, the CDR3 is TGTGCCAGCAGTTCAGGACAGGACCATAACTATGGCTACACCTTC.

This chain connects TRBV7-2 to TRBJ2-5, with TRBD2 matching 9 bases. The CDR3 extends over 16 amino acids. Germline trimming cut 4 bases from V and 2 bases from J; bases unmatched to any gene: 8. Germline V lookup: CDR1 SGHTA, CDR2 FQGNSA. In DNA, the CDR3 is TGTGCCAGCAGCTCTTGGACTAGCGTAGGGCAAGAGACCCAGTACTTC. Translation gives CASSSWTSVGQETQYF.

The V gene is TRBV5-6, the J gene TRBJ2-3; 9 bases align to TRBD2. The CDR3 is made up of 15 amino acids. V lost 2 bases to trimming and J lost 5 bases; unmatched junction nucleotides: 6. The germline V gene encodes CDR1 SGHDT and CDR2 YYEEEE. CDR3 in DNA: TGTGCCAGCAGCTTTCCTAGCGGGGCGGTAGATACGCAGTATTTT. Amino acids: CASSFPSGAVDTQYF.

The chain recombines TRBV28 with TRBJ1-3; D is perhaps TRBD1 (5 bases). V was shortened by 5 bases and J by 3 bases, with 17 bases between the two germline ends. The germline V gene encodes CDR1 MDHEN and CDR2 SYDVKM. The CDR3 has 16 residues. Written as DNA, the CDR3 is TGTGCCAGCAGTCCTCCTCCAGGGTCGAGTGGAAACACCATATATTTT. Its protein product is CASSPPPGSSGNTIYF.

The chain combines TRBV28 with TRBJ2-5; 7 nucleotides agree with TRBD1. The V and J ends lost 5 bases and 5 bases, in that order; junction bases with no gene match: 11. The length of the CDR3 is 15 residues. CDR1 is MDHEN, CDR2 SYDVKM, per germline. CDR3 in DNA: TGTGCCAGCAGTATGAACAGGGGTGGAAGGGAGACCCAGTACTTC. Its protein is CASSMNRGGRETQYF.

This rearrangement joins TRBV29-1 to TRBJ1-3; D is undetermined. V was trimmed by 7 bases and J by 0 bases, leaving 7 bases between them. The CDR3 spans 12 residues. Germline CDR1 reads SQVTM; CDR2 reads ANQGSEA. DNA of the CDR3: TGCAGCGGTCAGTACTCTGGAAACACCATATATTTT. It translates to CSGQYSGNTIYF.

In DNA, the CDR3 is TGTGCCAGCAGCCAAAGCAATACTGAGCAGTTCTTC. It encodes CASSQSNTEQFF. The chain combines TRBV14 with TRBJ2-1, with no clear D. V gave up 2 bases and J gave up 9 bases, with 8 bases separating them. Germline loops: CDR1 SGHDN, CDR2 FVKESK. The CDR3 totals 12 residues.

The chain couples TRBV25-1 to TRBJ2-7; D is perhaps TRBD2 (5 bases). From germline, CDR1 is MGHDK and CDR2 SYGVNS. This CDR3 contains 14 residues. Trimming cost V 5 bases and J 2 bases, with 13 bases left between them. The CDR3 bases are TGTGCCAGCAGTAAGAATACGGGAACCTACGAGCAGTACTTC. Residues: CASSKNTGTYEQYF.

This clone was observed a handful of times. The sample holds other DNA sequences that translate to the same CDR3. The CDR3 protein is CASSTGYEQYF. The CDR3 region has the DNA TGTGCCAGCAGTACAGGGTACGAGCAGTACTTC. The chain couples TRBV27 to TRBJ2-7; weak D call: TRBD1 (6 bases). The CDR3 spans 11 residues. Trimming took 5 bases from V and 4 from J, leaving 6 bases between them. Germline CDR1 and CDR2: MNHEY and SMNVEV (reference sequence).

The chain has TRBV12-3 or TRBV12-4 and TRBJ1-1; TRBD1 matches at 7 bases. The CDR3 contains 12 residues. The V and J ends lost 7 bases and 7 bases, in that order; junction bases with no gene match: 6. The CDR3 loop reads CASTSRDSEAFF. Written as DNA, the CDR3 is TGTGCCAGCACCTCTCGGGACAGTGAAGCTTTCTTT.

CDR3 in amino acids: CASSYGQAGGYTF. The CDR3 nucleotides read TGTGCCAGCAGTTACGGACAGGCGGGGGGCTACACCTTC. The rearrangement joins TRBV12-3 or TRBV12-4 to TRBJ1-2; 7 bases fit TRBD1. V lost 4 bases to trimming and J lost 8 bases; unmatched junction nucleotides: 7. The CDR3 contains 13 residues.

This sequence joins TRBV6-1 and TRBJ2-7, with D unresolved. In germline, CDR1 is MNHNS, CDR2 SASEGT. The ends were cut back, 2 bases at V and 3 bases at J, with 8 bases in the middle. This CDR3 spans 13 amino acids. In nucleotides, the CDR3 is TGTGCCAGCAGTGAATGGAACTACTACGAGCAGTACTTC. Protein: CASSEWNYYEQYF.

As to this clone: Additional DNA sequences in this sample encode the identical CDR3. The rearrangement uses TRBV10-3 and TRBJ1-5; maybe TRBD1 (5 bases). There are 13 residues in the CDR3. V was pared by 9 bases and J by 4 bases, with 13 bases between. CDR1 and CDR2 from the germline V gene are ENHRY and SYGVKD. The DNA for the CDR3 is TGTGCCATTTCCGAGACAGTAAATCAGCCCCAGCATTTT. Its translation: CAISETVNQPQHF.

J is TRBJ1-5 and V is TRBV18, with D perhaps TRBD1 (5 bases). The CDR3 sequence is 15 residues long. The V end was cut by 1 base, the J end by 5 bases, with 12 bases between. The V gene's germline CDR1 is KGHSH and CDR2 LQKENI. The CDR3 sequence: CASSPLGREDQPQHF. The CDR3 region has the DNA TGTGCCAGCTCACCACTTGGCAGGGAAGATCAGCCCCAGCATTTT. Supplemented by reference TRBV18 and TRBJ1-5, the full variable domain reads NAGVMQNPRHLVRRRGQEARLRCSPMKGHSHVYWYRQLPEEGLKFMVYLQKENIIDESGMPKERFSAEFPKEGPSILRIQQVVRGDSAAYFCASSPLGREDQPQHFGDGTRLSIL.

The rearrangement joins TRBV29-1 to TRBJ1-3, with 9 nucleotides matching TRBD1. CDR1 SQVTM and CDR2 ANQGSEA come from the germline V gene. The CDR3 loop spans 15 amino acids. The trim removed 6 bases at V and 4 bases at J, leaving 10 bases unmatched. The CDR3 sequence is CSVTPGTGYGNTIYF. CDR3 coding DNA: TGCAGCGTAACCCCCGGGACAGGGTACGGAAACACCATATATTTT.

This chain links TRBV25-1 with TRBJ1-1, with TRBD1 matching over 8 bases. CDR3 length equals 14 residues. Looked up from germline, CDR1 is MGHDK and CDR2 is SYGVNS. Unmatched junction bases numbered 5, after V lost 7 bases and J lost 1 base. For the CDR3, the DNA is TGTGCCAGCAACGGACAGGGCGGGAACACTGAAGCTTTCTTT. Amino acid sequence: CASNGQGGNTEAFF. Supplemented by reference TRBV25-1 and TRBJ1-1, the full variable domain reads EADIYQTPRYLVIGTGKKITLECSQTMGHDKMYWYQQDPGMELHLIHYSYGVNSTEKGDLSSESTVSRIRTEHFPLTLESARPSHTSQYLCASNGQGGNTEAFFGQGTRLTVV.

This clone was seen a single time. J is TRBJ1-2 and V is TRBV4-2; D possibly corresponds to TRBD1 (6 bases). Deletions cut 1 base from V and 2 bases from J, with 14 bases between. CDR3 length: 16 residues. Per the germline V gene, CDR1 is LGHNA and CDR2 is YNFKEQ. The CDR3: CASSQVFWTENYGYTF. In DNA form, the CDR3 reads TGTGCCAGCAGCCAAGTTTTTTGGACAGAGAACTATGGCTACACCTTC.

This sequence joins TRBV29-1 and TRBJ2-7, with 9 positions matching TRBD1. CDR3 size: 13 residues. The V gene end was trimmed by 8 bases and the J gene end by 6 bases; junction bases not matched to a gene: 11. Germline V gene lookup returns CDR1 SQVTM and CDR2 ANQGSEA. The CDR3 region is CSFPGTGKGEQYF. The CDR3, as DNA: TGCAGCTTCCCGGGGACAGGGAAGGGCGAGCAGTACTTC.

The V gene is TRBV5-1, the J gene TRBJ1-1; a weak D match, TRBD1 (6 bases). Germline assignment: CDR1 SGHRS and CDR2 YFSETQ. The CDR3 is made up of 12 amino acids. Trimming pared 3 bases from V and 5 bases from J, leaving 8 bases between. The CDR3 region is CASSSGVTEAFF. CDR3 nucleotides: TGCGCCAGCAGCTCAGGGGTTACTGAAGCTTTCTTT.

The CDR3 protein is CASSLVGANEKLFF. CDR3 nucleotides: TGTGCCAGCAGCTTAGTCGGAGCTAATGAAAAACTGTTTTTT. This rearrangement joins TRBV11-2 to TRBJ1-4; D is uncertain. Between the trimmed V and J ends, which lost 1 base and 3 bases, there was a span of 6 bases. Germline assignment: CDR1 SGHAT and CDR2 FQNNGV. The CDR3 extends over 14 amino acids.

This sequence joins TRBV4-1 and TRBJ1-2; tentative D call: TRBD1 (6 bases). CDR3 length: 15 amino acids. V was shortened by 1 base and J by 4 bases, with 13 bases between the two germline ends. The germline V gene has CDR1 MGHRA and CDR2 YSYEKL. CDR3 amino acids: CASSQAVTGLYGYTF. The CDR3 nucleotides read TGCGCCAGCAGCCAAGCGGTTACAGGGCTCTATGGCTACACCTTC.